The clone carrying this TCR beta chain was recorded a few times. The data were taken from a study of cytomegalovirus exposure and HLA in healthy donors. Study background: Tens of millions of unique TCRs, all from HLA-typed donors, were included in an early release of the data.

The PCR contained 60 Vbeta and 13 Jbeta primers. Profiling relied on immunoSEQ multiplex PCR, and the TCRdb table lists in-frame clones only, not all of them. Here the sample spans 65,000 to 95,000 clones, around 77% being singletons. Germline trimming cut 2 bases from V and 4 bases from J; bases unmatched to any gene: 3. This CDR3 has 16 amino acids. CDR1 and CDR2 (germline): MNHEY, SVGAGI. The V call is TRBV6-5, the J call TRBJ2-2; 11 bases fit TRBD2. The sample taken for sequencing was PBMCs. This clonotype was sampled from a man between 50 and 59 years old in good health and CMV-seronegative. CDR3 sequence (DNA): TGTGCCAGCAGTTACGCCGGGACTAGCGGCACCGGGGAGCTGTTTTTT. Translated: CASSYAGTSGTGELFF.